This T cell receptor (beta chain) was retrieved from a study of technical replicates of blood from a few donors. The method was immunoSEQ multiplex PCR; TCRdb's version includes in-frame clones alone and lacks a portion of them. This sample has 65,000 to 80,000 clones; about 90% occur once, and the top ten carry 0.39%. Germline CDR1 and CDR2: SGHDT and YYEEEE. Unmatched junction bases numbered 9, after V lost 6 bases and J lost 0 bases. This CDR3 contains 15 residues. J is TRBJ2-7 and V is TRBV5-6; the match to TRBD2 covers 7 bases. The receptor comes from a human donor in good health. The sequenced sample consisted of T cells isolated from PBMCs. CDR3 in amino acids: CASNGRRGSSYEQYF. CDR3 nucleotide sequence: TGTGCCAGCAACGGTCGGCGGGGGAGCTCCTACGAGCAGTACTTC. Full variable domain (missing parts from reference TRBV5-6 and TRBJ2-7): DAGVTQSPTHLIKTRGQQVTLRCSPKSGHDTVSWYQQALGQGPQFIFQYYEEEERQRGNFPDRFSGHQFPNYSSELNVNALLLGDSALYLCASNGRRGSSYEQYFGPGTRLTVT.